Shown below are 24 T cell receptor beta chains from a single sample sequenced in a study of beta chain features in type 1 diabetes. Sequencing targeted expressed TCRB transcripts, as all isolated RNA had been reverse transcribed. Profiling relied on immunoSEQ multiplex PCR, and the TCRdb table lists in-frame clones only, not all of them. In the table there are approximately 160,000 clones, approximately 10% of which are singletons. Their recognized antigens are unknown. Study-wide results and limits: A moderate, significant TCRB CDR3 shortening appeared in type 1 diabetes across four CD4+ subsets.

Sequencing was performed on central memory CD4+ T cells from blood. The receptors were sampled from a man between 25 and 39 years old with type 1 diabetes.

This clone was detected a few times. This chain links TRBV18 with TRBJ1-2; the match to TRBD1 covers 7 bases. V lost 3 bases and J lost 8; bases outside the gene matches: 6. Germline V gene sequence: CDR1 KGHSH, CDR2 LQKENI. The CDR3 sequence is 13 residues long. The CDR3 is CASSPNDRDGYTF. Written as DNA, the CDR3 is TGTGCCAGCTCACCCAACGACAGGGACGGCTACACCTTC.

The chain carries TRBV30 and TRBJ2-7; 7 nucleotides agree with TRBD1. The ends lost 7 bases at V and 3 bases at J; junction bases unmatched: 18. Germline V gene data show CDR1 as GTSNPN and CDR2 as SVGIG (reference sequence). This CDR3 contains 16 residues. In nucleotides, the CDR3 is TGTGCCTACCCCGCTGTAAACTGGGACAGAAGCTACGAGCAGTACTTC. Encoded protein: CAYPAVNWDRSYEQYF.

This rearrangement joins TRBV9 to TRBJ2-5; 9 nucleotides agree with TRBD1. The CDR3 covers 16 residues. Germline V gene lookup returns CDR1 SGDLS and CDR2 YYNGEE. J gave up 1 base and V 2 bases, and 6 bases lay outside the gene matches. This CDR3 reads CASSVSGTGLQETQYF. DNA of the CDR3: TGTGCCAGCAGCGTGTCCGGGACAGGGCTCCAAGAGACCCAGTACTTC.

This clone was detected only a few times. V gene TRBV5-6 combines with J gene TRBJ2-3, with unresolved D. The CDR3 has 12 amino acids. The germline CDR1 and CDR2 sequences are SGHDT and YYEEEE. The V end lost 2 bases, the J end lost 5 bases, and 6 bases lay between the germline ends. The CDR3 protein is CASSFTGDTQYF. The CDR3, as DNA: TGTGCCAGCAGCTTCACGGGAGATACGCAGTATTTT. The entire variable domain, with the rest obtained from reference TRBV5-6 and TRBJ2-3, is as follows: DAGVTQSPTHLIKTRGQQVTLRCSPKSGHDTVSWYQQALGQGPQFIFQYYEEEERQRGNFPDRFSGHQFPNYSSELNVNALLLGDSALYLCASSFTGDTQYFGPGTRLTVL.

Only a few counts were recorded for this clone. V usage is TRBV4-1 and J usage is TRBJ2-5, with TRBD2 matching 10 bases. The CDR3 covers 17 residues. Unmatched junction bases numbered 10, after V lost 4 bases and J lost 2 bases. The germline V gene has CDR1 MGHRA and CDR2 YSYEKL. CDR3 coding DNA: TGCGCCAGCAGCCCGTTTTGGACTAGCGGAGATCAAGAGACCCAGTACTTC. Its protein product is CASSPFWTSGDQETQYF.

This clone occurred a few times. This chain uses TRBV29-1 with TRBJ2-1; TRBD1 might be the D (6 bases). Germline lookup yields CDR1 SQVTM and CDR2 ANQGSEA. The CDR3 covers 13 residues. CDR3 region: CSDYPTGTNEQFF. In DNA, the CDR3 is TGCAGTGATTACCCAACAGGGACCAATGAGCAGTTCTTC.

V usage is TRBV5-1 and J usage is TRBJ2-5; D perhaps matches TRBD2 (5 bases). CDR1 SGHRS and CDR2 YFSETQ come from the germline V gene. This CDR3 contains 12 residues. V was shortened by 4 bases and J by 1 base, with 5 bases between the two germline ends. The CDR3 region is CASSRGQETQYF. The CDR3 region has the DNA TGCGCCAGCAGCCGGGGCCAAGAGACCCAGTACTTC.

This clone was seen only a few times. This rearrangement joins TRBV29-1 to TRBJ2-3, with 13 bases fitting TRBD2. J was trimmed by 1 base and V by 1 base; bases with no gene match: 2. Germline assignment: CDR1 SQVTM and CDR2 ANQGSEA. The CDR3 consists of 16 residues. CDR3 residues: CSVEVGTSGGTDTQYF. DNA for the CDR3: TGCAGCGTTGAAGTTGGGACTAGCGGGGGCACAGATACGCAGTATTTT.

The chain joins TRBV29-1 to TRBJ2-5, with D possibly TRBD2 on 5 matching bases. Trimming left V 5 bases short and J 5 bases short, with 15 bases between. Germline CDR1 SQVTM, CDR2 ANQGSEA. The CDR3 runs to 13 residues. The CDR3 nucleotides read TGCAGCGTTAGGAGGAACTTGGGGGAGACCCAGTACTTC. This sequence encodes CSVRRNLGETQYF. The full variable domain, in which reference TRBV29-1 and TRBJ2-5 provide the parts outside the CDR3, is SAVISQKPSRDICQRGTSLTIQCQVDSQVTMMFWYRQQPGQSLTLIATANQGSEATYESGFVIDKFPISRPNLTFSTLTVSNMSPEDSSIYLCSVRRNLGETQYFGPGTRLLVL.

The V call is TRBV30, the J call TRBJ2-3; a weak D match, TRBD1 (7 bases). The length of the CDR3 is 14 residues. Trimming shortened V by 5 bases and J by 3 bases, and 15 bases separated the two germline ends. Per germline, CDR1 GTSNPN and CDR2 SVGIG (reference sequence). CDR3 loop: CAWVTQGGTDTQYF. CDR3 sequence (DNA): TGTGCCTGGGTGACTCAGGGGGGAACAGATACGCAGTATTTT. The full variable domain, its missing parts supplied by reference TRBV30 and TRBJ2-3, is SQTIHQWPATLVQPVGSPLSLECTVEGTSNPNLYWYRQAAGRGLQLLFYSVGIGQISSEVPQNLSASRPQDRQFILSSKKLLLSDSGFYLCAWVTQGGTDTQYFGPGTRLTVL.

This chain uses TRBV28 with TRBJ2-3; 8 positions agree with TRBD2. J lost 11 bases, V lost 2 bases, and 9 bases had no gene match. Germline CDR1 reads MDHEN; CDR2 reads SYDVKM. The CDR3 consists of 14 residues. CDR3 amino acids: CASSLSGSWKVQYF. DNA of the CDR3: TGTGCCAGCAGTTTAAGCGGGAGCTGGAAGGTGCAGTATTTT.

This clone was observed a few times. CDR3: CASSRGDQLAGGETQYF. The CDR3 region has the DNA TGTGCCAGCAGCCGTGGGGACCAACTAGCGGGAGGAGAGACCCAGTACTTC. This sequence joins TRBV5-8 and TRBJ2-5, with TRBD2 identical over 12 bases. Looked up from germline, CDR1 is SGHTS and CDR2 is YDEGEE. The V segment lost 4 bases and the J segment 4 bases; nucleotides outside the gene matches: 11. The CDR3 sequence is 17 residues long.

The chain couples TRBV2 to TRBJ1-2; 8 bases match TRBD1. J was trimmed by 4 bases and V by 4 bases; bases with no gene match: 8. The CDR3 runs 15 residues. The germline CDR1 and CDR2 sequences are SNHLY and FYNNEI. The DNA of the CDR3 is TGTGCCAGCAGTGCCGAGACAGGGGTCAGCTATGGCTACACCTTC. Protein product: CASSAETGVSYGYTF.

This clone was detected a few times. The chain links TRBV5-6 to TRBJ2-3, with D perhaps matching TRBD2 (5 bases). The germline CDR1 and CDR2 sequences are SGHDT and YYEEEE. Trimming cost V 4 bases and J 12 bases, with 15 bases left between them. There are 12 residues in the CDR3. CDR3 sequence: CASSLRADGQYF. As DNA, the CDR3 is TGTGCCAGCAGCCTGAGGGCAGACGGTCAGTATTTT.

This chain joins TRBV5-6 and TRBJ2-2, with TRBD1 matching 8 bases. The V gene end was trimmed by 2 bases and the J gene end by 6 bases; junction bases not matched to a gene: 6. The germline CDR1 and CDR2 sequences are SGHDT and YYEEEE. This CDR3 is 15 amino acids long. CDR3 sequence reads: CASSFRTGMAGELFF. The CDR3 bases are TGTGCCAGCAGCTTCAGGACAGGGATGGCCGGGGAGCTGTTTTTT. The full variable domain, with the rest looked up from reference TRBV5-6 and TRBJ2-2, is DAGVTQSPTHLIKTRGQQVTLRCSPKSGHDTVSWYQQALGQGPQFIFQYYEEEERQRGNFPDRFSGHQFPNYSSELNVNALLLGDSALYLCASSFRTGMAGELFFGEGSRLTVL.

The rearrangement uses TRBV28 and TRBJ2-1, with D maybe TRBD2 (6 bases). There are 14 residues in the CDR3. Trimming shortened V by 6 bases and J by 5 bases, and 14 bases separated the two germline ends. The V gene's germline CDR1 is MDHEN and CDR2 SYDVKM. CDR3 region: CASSLTSLHNEQFF. The CDR3, as DNA: TGTGCCAGCAGCCTCACTAGCCTCCACAATGAGCAGTTCTTC.

The sample holds a few counts of this clone. V gene TRBV29-1 combines with J gene TRBJ1-1, with 7 bases aligning to TRBD1. The CDR3 is made up of 12 amino acids. From germline, CDR1 is SQVTM and CDR2 ANQGSEA. Unmatched junction bases numbered 9, after V lost 6 bases and J lost 8 bases. DNA for the CDR3: TGCAGCGTCAAACGACAGGGTTCGGAAGCTTTCTTT. It encodes CSVKRQGSEAFF.

The J gene is TRBJ2-5, the V gene TRBV11-3; 7 bases are a match to TRBD1. The length of the CDR3 is 13 residues. Germline V gene sequence: CDR1 SGHNT, CDR2 YENEEA. V lost 6 bases and J lost 6; bases outside the gene matches: 7. The CDR3 region is CASSSDRVKTQYF. The CDR3 DNA reads as TGTGCCAGCAGTTCCGACAGGGTGAAGACCCAGTACTTC.

The chain uses TRBV28 and TRBJ2-2, with 12 nucleotides matching TRBD1. The CDR3 is made up of 15 amino acids. Germline trimming cut 5 bases from V and 6 bases from J; bases unmatched to any gene: 4. Germline V lookup: CDR1 MDHEN, CDR2 SYDVKM. In DNA, the CDR3 is TGTGCCAGCAGTCGGGGGACAGGGGGCCCCGGGGAGCTGTTTTTT. Its protein is CASSRGTGGPGELFF.

This clone was seen only a few times. The V gene is TRBV19, the J gene TRBJ1-1, with D maybe TRBD1 (6 bases). CDR3 length: 15 amino acids. Germline CDR1 reads LNHDA; CDR2 reads SQIVND (reference sequence). Trimming pared 6 bases from V and 1 base from J, leaving 15 bases between. CDR3 DNA: TGTGCCAGTAGCCCATGGAGACAGGAGAACACTGAAGCTTTCTTT. It yields the protein CASSPWRQENTEAFF.

The table lists this clone with a few counts. The chain employs TRBV19 and TRBJ2-2, with 8 bases aligning to TRBD1. The germline V gene has CDR1 LNHDA and CDR2 SQIVND (reference sequence). J was trimmed by 4 bases and V by 5 bases; bases with no gene match: 3. The CDR3 runs 14 residues. CDR3 region: CASSRTGGTGELFF. CDR3 bases: TGTGCCAGTAGTCGAACAGGGGGCACCGGGGAGCTGTTTTTT.

This clone was observed a few times. The chain joins TRBV30 to TRBJ2-7; TRBD1 aligns across 7 bases. This CDR3 comprises 16 residues. V lost 3 bases and J lost 3; bases outside the gene matches: 14. The V gene's germline CDR1 is GTSNPN and CDR2 SVGIG (reference sequence). The CDR3 loop is CAWRYRSTGKGYEQYF. The CDR3 nucleotides are TGTGCCTGGAGATACCGATCGACAGGGAAGGGCTACGAGCAGTACTTC. Filled out from reference TRBV30 and TRBJ2-7, the complete variable domain reads SQTIHQWPATLVQPVGSPLSLECTVEGTSNPNLYWYRQAAGRGLQLLFYSVGIGQISSEVPQNLSASRPQDRQFILSSKKLLLSDSGFYLCAWRYRSTGKGYEQYFGPGTRLTVT.

V and J are TRBV7-8 and TRBJ2-1; 7 nucleotides match TRBD2. The CDR3 extends over 15 amino acids. CDR1 and CDR2 (germline): SGHVS, FQNEAQ. With V trimmed by 5 bases and J by 3 bases, 7 bases remained unmatched. CDR3 nucleotides: TGTGCCAGCAGCCTCGGGCTAGCGGTCTACAATGAGCAGTTCTTC. It translates to CASSLGLAVYNEQFF.

V and J are TRBV20-1 and TRBJ2-7; D gene uncertain. Germline assignment: CDR1 DFQATT and CDR2 SNEGSKA (reference sequence). The CDR3 extends over 11 amino acids. Trimming took off 3 bases at V and 4 bases at J, with 7 bases between the two ends. The CDR3 spells CSASREYEQYF. CDR3 nucleotide sequence: TGCAGTGCTAGTAGAGAGTACGAGCAGTACTTC.